This is a list of T cell receptor beta chains from one sample in a study of shared clonotypes between healthy human individuals. The repertoire was sequenced with immunoSEQ multiplex PCR; TCRdb's copy has only in-frame clones and lacks some. The sample includes about 1 million clones, more than 60% of them seen just once. The sample comprised memory CD4+ T cells sorted from blood. These receptor sequences come from a man aged 18 to 35 in good health. Both conserved end residues are part of each CDR3. Fields, in order: clone size, D gene, J gene, V gene, CDR3 protein, CDR3 DNA. A D gene is named only where the DNA matches it firmly. Not all rows give a size; the values are once, few, many and, for expanded clones, a class.

>.|TRBD2|TRBJ2-5|TRBV5-4
CASSFVGLAEETQYF
TGTGCCAGCAGCTTTGTGGGCCTAGCGGAAGAGACCCAGTACTTC
>.|.|TRBJ2-6|TRBV19
CASSTGRNSGANVLTF
TGTGCCAGTAGTACGGGACGGAACTCTGGGGCCAACGTCCTGACTTTC
>many|.|TRBJ1-6|TRBV5-5
CASSLIWDSPLHF
TGTGCCAGCAGCTTGATATGGGATTCACCCCTCCACTTT
>many|.|TRBJ1-2|TRBV9
CASSVEGGSSYGYTF
TGTGCCAGCAGCGTAGAAGGCGGATCCTCCTATGGCTACACCTTC
>.|.|TRBJ2-5|TRBV7-6
CASSSLQGRGRETQYF
TGTGCCAGCAGCTCTTTACAGGGTCGTGGGCGAGAGACCCAGTACTTC
>.|TRBD2|TRBJ2-2|TRBV5-1
CASRRTSGRGGDTGELFF
TGCGCCAGCCGAAGGACTAGCGGGAGAGGTGGGGACACCGGGGAGCTGTTTTTT
>few|.|TRBJ1-5|TRBV27
CASSGKFNQPQHF
TGTGCCAGCAGTGGGAAATTCAATCAGCCCCAGCATTTT
>.|TRBD2|TRBJ2-1|TRBV29-1
CSVASGSSYNEQFF
TGCAGCGTTGCTAGCGGGAGCTCCTACAATGAGCAGTTCTTC
>.|.|TRBJ2-3|TRBV11-2
CASSQEGITDTQYF
TGTGCCAGCAGCCAGGAGGGGATCACAGATACGCAGTATTTT
>.|TRBD2|TRBJ2-3|TRBV5-1
CASSLLTAGGTDTQYF
TGCGCCAGCAGCTTGCTGACGGCGGGAGGCACAGATACGCAGTATTTT
>.|.|TRBJ2-7|TRBV11-2
CASSLDGQPNYEQYF
TGTGCCAGCAGCCTCGATGGACAGCCCAATTACGAGCAGTACTTC
>.|.|TRBJ2-2|TRBV5-1
CASSFRPTDTGELFF
TGCGCCAGCAGCTTCAGGCCAACAGATACCGGGGAGCTGTTTTTT
>few|.|TRBJ1-2|TRBV19
CASSATLGVQNGYTF
TGTGCCAGTAGTGCCACGCTCGGGGTTCAGAATGGCTACACCTTC
>.|.|TRBJ2-2|TRBV7-3
CASSYWSTGELFF
TGTGCCAGCAGCTACTGGAGCACCGGGGAGCTGTTTTTT
>once|.|TRBJ2-7|TRBV5-1
CASSGRYGLATSYEQYF
TGCGCCAGCAGCGGGCGGTATGGATTAGCTACGTCCTACGAGCAGTACTTC
>once|TRBD2|TRBJ2-5|TRBV18
CASSVAGGQETQYF
TGTGCCAGCTCCGTAGCGGGGGGACAAGAGACCCAGTACTTC
>few|.|TRBJ1-5|TRBV7-9
CASSLDVGLSNQPQHF
TGTGCCAGCAGCCTAGATGTGGGTTTGAGCAATCAGCCCCAGCATTTT
>few|.|TRBJ1-1|TRBV7-9
CASSSTGNTEAFF
TGTGCCAGCAGCTCCACGGGGAACACTGAAGCTTTCTTT
>.|TRBD2|TRBJ2-2|TRBV7-3
CASSLRGTGELFF
TGTGCCAGCAGTCTGCGGGGGACCGGGGAGCTGTTTTTT
>.|.|TRBJ2-3|TRBV6-1
CASSKGGNTDTQYF
TGTGCCAGCAGTAAGGGCGGAAACACAGATACGCAGTATTTT
>many|.|TRBJ1-2|TRBV4-1
CASSQDRLRGVKDGYTF
TGCGCCAGCAGCCAAGATCGGTTAAGGGGGGTAAAGGATGGCTACACCTTC
>.|TRBD1|TRBJ1-5|TRBV5-8
CASRLDRGLNSNQPQHF
TGTGCCAGCAGATTAGACAGGGGCCTAAATAGCAATCAGCCCCAGCATTTT
>.|.|TRBJ1-2|TRBV19
CASRVTGTLDYGYTF
TGTGCCAGTAGGGTGACAGGTACCTTAGACTATGGCTACACCTTC
>.|TRBD2|TRBJ2-7|TRBV10-3
CAISATGTTLREQYF
TGTGCCATCAGTGCAACCGGGACTACCCTTCGTGAGCAGTACTTC
>.|.|TRBJ1-6|TRBV6-1
CASSEMVQPNSPLHF
TGTGCCAGCAGTGAAATGGTACAGCCGAATTCACCCCTCCACTTT
>many|.|TRBJ1-3|TRBV7-2
CASSFDRGTGNTIYF
TGTGCCAGCAGCTTCGACCGGGGGACGGGAAACACCATATATTTT
>.|TRBD1|TRBJ2-7|TRBV7-7
CASSLEGPTGSGEQYF
TGTGCTAGCAGCTTAGAAGGTCCGACAGGGTCGGGTGAGCAGTACTTC
>.|TRBD2|TRBJ2-3|TRBV5-5
CASSFDDLAAWGDTQYF
TGTGCCAGCAGCTTCGATGATCTAGCGGCCTGGGGAGATACGCAGTATTTT
>.|.|TRBJ1-4|TRBV4-3
CASSQGLQGTNEKLFF
TGCGCCAGCAGCCAAGGGCTACAGGGAACTAATGAAAAACTGTTTTTT
>.|.|TRBJ2-5|TRBV18
CASSLGTVQETQYF
TGTGCCAGCTCTCTTGGGACGGTCCAAGAGACCCAGTACTTC
>.|TRBD2|TRBJ2-1|TRBV11-2
CASSTGLAGANNEQFF
TGTGCCAGCAGCACGGGACTAGCGGGAGCCAACAATGAGCAGTTCTTC
>.|.|TRBJ2-1|TRBV21-1
CASSYKSPICRGQSGSYNEQFF
TGTGCCAGCAGCTACAAAAGCCCGATTTGTAGAGGGCAGTCCGGCTCCTACAATGAGCAGTTCTTC
>.|.|TRBJ1-1|TRBV2
CASSVGRGNTEAFF
TGTGCCAGCAGTGTTGGACGAGGGAACACTGAAGCTTTCTTT
>.|.|TRBJ1-4|TRBV27
CASSSVGEKLFF
TGTGCCAGCAGTTCCGTTGGTGAAAAACTGTTTTTT
>.|TRBD2|TRBJ2-1|TRBV5-4
CASSLEAGEAFF
TGTGCCAGCAGCTTGGAAGCGGGGGAGGCGTTCTTC